These 32 T cell receptor beta chains came from one sample sequenced in a study of T cells after yellow fever vaccination. TCRdb recomputed calls from the 5' RACE reads with MiXCR, one row per CDR3 protein. Altogether 250,000 or so distinct CDR3 sequences are present, roughly 3.5% being singletons, with the ten largest covering 15% to 20%. The sample here was PBMCs, taken 15 days after the yellow fever booster vaccination. All receptors come from a man between 18 and 35 years old who received the YFV17D yellow fever vaccine.

This clonotype has ten or more counts. The chain uses TRBV6-1 and TRBJ1-2; the match to TRBD1 covers 12 bases. With V trimmed by 7 bases and J by 7 bases, 16 bases remained unmatched. Germline V gene lookup returns CDR1 MNHNS and CDR2 SASEGT. CDR3 length: 17 residues. This CDR3 is CASTSAGPGQGAVGYTF. As DNA, the CDR3 is TGTGCCAGCACTTCCGCGGGTCCGGGACAGGGGGCTGTTGGCTACACCTTC.

This clonotype was seen ten or more times. This rearrangement joins TRBV5-1 to TRBJ2-1, with D possibly being TRBD2 (6 bases). There are 14 residues in the CDR3. With 5 bases removed from V and 4 bases from J, the gap between germline ends came to 13 bases. The germline gives CDR1 SGHRS, CDR2 YFSETQ. The CDR3 DNA follows: TGCGCCAGCAGAATAGGGACTGGTTACAATGAGCAGTTCTTC. Protein sequence: CASRIGTGYNEQFF.

This clonotype was detected many times. V usage is TRBV10-3 and J usage is TRBJ2-3, with D unclear. The CDR3 covers 12 residues. Germline assignment: CDR1 ENHRY and CDR2 SYGVKD. V shed 6 bases and J shed 4 bases, with 8 bases lying between them. The CDR3 bases are TGTGCCATCAGGGGAACGCCAGATACGCAGTATTTT. Translating it yields CAIRGTPDTQYF.

This clonotype was seen ten or more times. The chain joins TRBV6-2 or TRBV6-3 to TRBJ1-6; possibly TRBD1 for D (5 bases). CDR3 length equals 11 residues. Germline assignment: CDR1 MNHEY and CDR2 SVGEGT. Trimming pared 8 bases from V and 9 bases from J, leaving 8 bases between. In DNA form, the CDR3 reads TGTGCCAGCGGACAAGGTTCACCCCTCCACTTT. It specifies CASGQGSPLHF.

This clonotype was counted ten times or more. V usage is TRBV20-1 and J usage is TRBJ2-5; TRBD1 agrees at 7 bases. Losses at the gene ends were 4 bases for V and 1 base for J; bases not matched to a gene: 0. The CDR3 runs 12 residues. The germline CDR1 and CDR2 sequences are DFQATT and SNEGSKA (reference sequence). The chain's CDR3 is CSATGGQETQYF. For the CDR3, the DNA is TGCAGTGCTACAGGGGGCCAAGAGACCCAGTACTTC.

This clonotype was detected many times. The V call is TRBV9, the J call TRBJ2-4; D is uncertain. The germline V gene has CDR1 SGDLS and CDR2 YYNGEE. The V and J ends lost 6 bases and 0 bases respectively, with 16 bases between them. This CDR3 has 16 amino acids. For the CDR3, the DNA is TGTGCCAGCAACTCTCCCCGGCCTCTAGCCAAAAACATTCAGTACTTC. It codes for CASNSPRPLAKNIQYF.

This clonotype was seen more than once but under ten times. The V gene is TRBV29-1, the J gene TRBJ1-2; 7 positions match TRBD1. Trimming cost V 7 bases and J 4 bases; bases outside gene matches: 3. The CDR3 is made up of 11 amino acids. CDR1 is SQVTM and CDR2 is ANQGSEA in the germline V gene. CDR3 DNA sequence: TGCAGCGGGGGGACAGCCTATGGCTACACCTTC. Amino acids: CSGGTAYGYTF.

Comments on this clonotype: Since a much larger clone is just one base distant, this may be a read error. This sequence joins TRBV6-1 and TRBJ1-3; D remains ambiguous. This CDR3 contains 14 residues. The V end was cut by 10 bases, the J end by 0 bases, with 13 bases between. Per germline, CDR1 MNHNS and CDR2 SASEGT. CDR3 DNA sequence: TGTGCCACCAGCCATGGGGACTCTGGAAACACCATATATTTT. The encoded protein is CATSHGDSGNTIYF.

There are a few counts of this clonotype. The J gene is TRBJ1-6, the V gene TRBV30; D gene ambiguous. The CDR3 extends over 16 amino acids. V was pared by 3 bases and J by 0 bases, with 12 bases between. Germline loops: CDR1 GTSNPN, CDR2 SVGIG (reference sequence). In nucleotides, the CDR3 is TGTGCCTGGAGACGACTTCCCAGCTCCTATAATTCACCCCTCCACTTT. Its protein is CAWRRLPSSYNSPLHF. Based on the CDR3 plus reference TRBV30 and TRBJ1-6, the full variable domain is SQTIHQWPATLVQPVGSPLSLECTVEGTSNPNLYWYRQAAGRGLQLLFYSVGIGQISSEVPQNLSASRPQDRQFILSSKKLLLSDSGFYLCAWRRLPSSYNSPLHFGNGTRLTVT.

Many counts were recorded for this clonotype. The V and J genes are TRBV20-1 and TRBJ1-1, with a weak D call TRBD1 (6 bases). The CDR3 has 15 amino acids. Trimming removed 4 bases at V and 14 bases at J, with 29 bases between. The germline gives CDR1 DFQATT, CDR2 SNEGSKA (reference sequence). The CDR3 region has the DNA TGCAGTGCTAAGACCCGGGACAATATCCCGAAATGGTGCTTCTTT. Translated: CSAKTRDNIPKWCFF.

The table lists this clonotype with many counts. The rearrangement joins TRBV20-1 to TRBJ2-3, with 8 bases identical to TRBD1. V was pared by 3 bases and J by 0 bases, with 11 bases of the junction left unmatched. The CDR3 loop spans 17 amino acids. Germline CDR1 DFQATT, CDR2 SNEGSKA (reference sequence). The CDR3 region has the DNA TGCAGTGCTAGTGTGCAGGGGGCCTTCCCTAGCACAGATACGCAGTATTTT. Translation gives CSASVQGAFPSTDTQYF.

This clonotype came up many times. The rearrangement links TRBV12-3 or TRBV12-4 to TRBJ1-2, with D hard to call. V dropped 6 bases and J dropped 5 bases, with 19 bases sitting between them. The CDR3 has 15 residues. The CDR3 DNA is TGTGCCAGCAGAGATCTGAACGGACTATCATATGGCTACACCTTC. Encoded protein: CASRDLNGLSYGYTF.

The chain employs TRBV7-2 and TRBJ2-7, with D uncertain. Trimming left V 1 base short and J 5 bases short, with 15 bases between. The CDR3 spans 15 residues. Germline CDR1 reads SGHTA; CDR2 reads FQGNSA. The CDR3 DNA sequence: TGTGCCAGCAGCTTAGTCGTGGCCGGGTCACACGAGCAGTACTTC. Translation: CASSLVVAGSHEQYF.

This clonotype appeared many times. The rearrangement links TRBV7-9 to TRBJ1-1, with 7 bases that match TRBD1. The CDR3 covers 15 residues. Looked up from germline, CDR1 is SEHNR and CDR2 is FQNEAQ (reference sequence). The V and J ends lost 6 bases and 6 bases, in that order; junction bases with no gene match: 13. The CDR3 region is CASSRTSRGIAEAFF. CDR3 DNA: TGTGCCAGCAGTCGGACAAGCAGGGGGATCGCTGAAGCTTTCTTT.

This clonotype has ten or more counts. The V gene is TRBV5-6, the J gene TRBJ2-1, with D possibly being TRBD1 (6 bases). This CDR3 comprises 12 residues. Germline CDR1 and CDR2: SGHDT and YYEEEE. V was cut by 4 bases and J by 8 bases, with 10 bases left in between. CDR3: CASSPRGDEQFF. The CDR3 DNA is TGTGCCAGCAGCCCCAGGGGTGATGAGCAGTTCTTC. Full variable domain (rest looked up from reference TRBV5-6 and TRBJ2-1): DAGVTQSPTHLIKTRGQQVTLRCSPKSGHDTVSWYQQALGQGPQFIFQYYEEEERQRGNFPDRFSGHQFPNYSSELNVNALLLGDSALYLCASSPRGDEQFFGPGTRLTVL.

CDR3 sequence (DNA): TGCAGTGCTGGGGACCAACAGGGCCCTGGAAACACCATATATTTT. This gives the protein CSAGDQQGPGNTIYF. V is TRBV20-1 and J is TRBJ1-3, with a tentative D call TRBD1 (6 bases). Per germline, CDR1 DFQATT and CDR2 SNEGSKA (reference sequence). Trimming pared 5 bases from V and 2 bases from J, leaving 16 bases between. The length of the CDR3 is 15 residues.

The table lists this clonotype with many counts. The chain employs TRBV12-3 or TRBV12-4 and TRBJ2-1; TRBD1 matches 9 bases. The CDR3 runs to 20 residues. Trimming removed 7 bases from V and 4 bases from J; junction bases left unmatched: 23. The CDR3 DNA reads as TGTGCCAGCACCATCTCTCCGGGACAGGGAGATGGTTACGCATACAATGAGCAGTTCTTC. Encoded protein: CASTISPGQGDGYAYNEQFF.

This clonotype was picked up many times. V usage is TRBV5-1 and J usage is TRBJ1-2, with D unresolved. The CDR3 totals 14 residues. Trimming took off 0 bases at V and 8 bases at J, with 14 bases between the two ends. Germline CDR1 reads SGHRS; CDR2 reads YFSETQ. CDR3: CASSLGTSGEGYTF. The CDR3 DNA reads TGCGCCAGCAGCTTGGGGACGTCGGGCGAGGGCTACACCTTC.

This clonotype was detected many times. The rearrangement joins TRBV27 to TRBJ2-7, with 9 bases that match TRBD2. Losses at the gene ends were 3 bases for V and 2 bases for J; bases not matched to a gene: 5. The germline CDR1 and CDR2 sequences are MNHEY and SMNVEV (reference sequence). This CDR3 region has 15 residues. The CDR3 nucleotides read TGTGCCAGCAGTTTGAAGGCGGGGGGGCCCTACGAGCAGTACGTC. Its protein product is CASSLKAGGPYEQYV.

This clonotype has at least ten counts. The chain has TRBV12-3 or TRBV12-4 and TRBJ2-2, with D perhaps TRBD2 (6 bases). The CDR3 covers 13 residues. V lost 3 bases and J 6 bases, leaving 8 bases between the germline ends. The CDR3 DNA follows: TGTGCCAGCAGTTTCGGGGGAGCCGGGGAGCTGTTTTTT. It codes for CASSFGGAGELFF.

This clonotype was recorded many times. V usage is TRBV20-1 and J usage is TRBJ1-2; 9 positions agree with TRBD1. V was pared by 1 base and J by 4 bases, with 4 bases of the junction left unmatched. The CDR3 totals 14 residues. Germline V gives CDR1 DFQATT, CDR2 SNEGSKA (reference sequence). In nucleotides, the CDR3 is TGCAGTGCTAGAGGACAGGGGGGGGTCTATGGCTACACCTTC. Its protein product is CSARGQGGVYGYTF.

Ten or more counts support this clonotype. The chain recombines TRBV5-1 with TRBJ2-3; 10 bases agree with TRBD1. The CDR3 is 15 residues long. J was trimmed by 4 bases and V by 1 base; bases with no gene match: 3. CDR1 and CDR2 (germline): SGHRS, YFSETQ. The CDR3 DNA follows: TGCGCCAGCAGCTTGTGGGGGACAGGGGCAGATACGCAGTATTTT. Protein sequence: CASSLWGTGADTQYF.

This clonotype was counted ten times or more. V and J are TRBV7-3 and TRBJ2-2; D unclear. Per germline, CDR1 SGHTA and CDR2 FQGTGA. Trimming stripped 5 bases from V and 5 bases from J, with 18 bases between. This CDR3 is built from 16 residues. The CDR3, as DNA: TGTGCCAGCAGCCCCGGACCGGGTCAGTTTACCGGGGAGCTGTTTTTT. Protein sequence: CASSPGPGQFTGELFF. The full variable domain, with the rest looked up from reference TRBV7-3 and TRBJ2-2, is GAGVSQTPSNKVTEKGKYVELRCDPISGHTALYWYRQSLGQGPEFLIYFQGTGAADDSGLPNDRFFAVRPEGSVSTLKIQRTERGDSAVYLCASSPGPGQFTGELFFGEGSRLTVL.

The sample holds many counts of this clonotype. The J gene is TRBJ2-3, the V gene TRBV12-3 or TRBV12-4; 11 bases agree with TRBD2. The CDR3 has 13 amino acids. V lost 7 bases and J lost 6; bases outside the gene matches: 3. This chain's CDR3 is CASIAGGLDTQYF. CDR3 DNA sequence: TGTGCCAGCATAGCGGGGGGGCTGGATACGCAGTATTTT.

This clonotype came up a few times. The chain carries TRBV19 and TRBJ2-5; D is ambiguous. Trimming shortened V by 3 bases and J by 5 bases, and 7 bases separated the two germline ends. The CDR3 spans 12 residues. Germline V gives CDR1 LNHDA, CDR2 SQIVND (reference sequence). CDR3 amino acids: CASSMGKETQYF. The CDR3 DNA reads as TGTGCCAGTAGTATGGGCAAGGAGACCCAGTACTTC.

This clonotype was seen many times. V gene TRBV20-1 combines with J gene TRBJ1-4, with unresolved D. The CDR3 is 15 residues long. Trimming removed 0 bases from V and 0 bases from J, with 8 bases in between. Germline-derived CDR1 and CDR2 are DFQATT and SNEGSKA (reference sequence). The CDR3 DNA sequence: TGCAGTGCTAGAGAGAGATTAGCAACTAATGAAAAACTGTTTTTT. This codes for CSARERLATNEKLFF.

This clonotype was seen at least ten times. The J gene is TRBJ1-5, the V gene TRBV18, with 9 nucleotides matching TRBD1. Germline V gene data show CDR1 as KGHSH and CDR2 as LQKENI. With V trimmed by 8 bases and J by 5 bases, 4 bases remained unmatched. CDR3 size: 13 residues. The CDR3 here is CASPWTGDQPQHF. CDR3 coding DNA: TGTGCCAGCCCCTGGACAGGGGATCAGCCCCAGCATTTT.

This clonotype occurred many times. The gene calls are TRBV10-2 and TRBJ2-7; 7 bases are a match to TRBD2. The CDR3 extends over 14 amino acids. Germline values: CDR1 WSHSY, CDR2 SAAADI. V dropped 6 bases and J dropped 2; count of bases not matched to a gene: 7. The CDR3 protein is CASSFGGGTYEQYF. CDR3 coding DNA: TGCGCCAGCAGCTTTGGGGGGGGTACCTACGAGCAGTACTTC.

Many counts were recorded for this clonotype. This chain links TRBV20-1 with TRBJ1-4; no clear D gene. Trimming shortened V by 0 bases and J by 0 bases, and 11 bases separated the two germline ends. In germline, CDR1 is DFQATT, CDR2 SNEGSKA (reference sequence). There are 16 residues in the CDR3. As DNA, the CDR3 is TGCAGTGCTAGAGAGCCGAACAGAGCAACTAATGAAAAACTGTTTTTT. This translates into CSAREPNRATNEKLFF.

This clonotype was seen many times. This sequence joins TRBV7-2 and TRBJ1-6, with a weak D call TRBD1 (5 bases). Germline CDR1 and CDR2: SGHTA and FQGNSA. With 1 base removed from V and 1 base from J, the gap between germline ends came to 11 bases. The CDR3 is 17 residues long. CDR3 bases: TGTGCCAGCAGCTTAGGTGGAGGGGTTTCCTATAATTCACCCCTCCACTTT. Translating gives CASSLGGGVSYNSPLHF.

In its sample, this clonotype was seen many times. The V and J genes are TRBV6-5 and TRBJ2-3; D uncertain. This CDR3 is 13 amino acids long. V was pared by 6 bases and J by 0 bases, with 7 bases between. In germline, CDR1 is MNHEY, CDR2 SVGAGI. DNA of the CDR3: TGTGCCAGCAGAGGACCTAGCACAGATACGCAGTATTTT. Translated: CASRGPSTDTQYF.

This clonotype was counted at least ten times. This CDR3 is CASSEKDSYNSPLHF. DNA of the CDR3: TGTGCCAGCAGTGAAAAGGATTCCTATAATTCACCCCTCCACTTT. The chain recombines TRBV25-1 with TRBJ1-6, with D uncertain. The germline gives CDR1 MGHDK, CDR2 SYGVNS. V dropped 2 bases and J dropped 1 base, with 6 bases sitting between them. This CDR3 has 15 amino acids.